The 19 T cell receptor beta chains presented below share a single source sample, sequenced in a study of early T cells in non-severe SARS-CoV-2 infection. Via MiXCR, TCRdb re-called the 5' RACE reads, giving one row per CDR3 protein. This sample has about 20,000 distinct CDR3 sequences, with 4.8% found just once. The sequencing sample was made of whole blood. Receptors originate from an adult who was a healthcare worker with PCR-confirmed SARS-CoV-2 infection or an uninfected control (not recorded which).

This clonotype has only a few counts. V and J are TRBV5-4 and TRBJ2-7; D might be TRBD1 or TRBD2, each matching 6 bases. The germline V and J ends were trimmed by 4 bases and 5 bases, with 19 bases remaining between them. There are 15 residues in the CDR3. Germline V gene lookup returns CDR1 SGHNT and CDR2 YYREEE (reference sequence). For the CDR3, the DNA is TGTGCCAGCAGCCAAGTGGGGGGCTTTAGGCACGAGCAGTACTTC. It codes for CASSQVGGFRHEQYF.

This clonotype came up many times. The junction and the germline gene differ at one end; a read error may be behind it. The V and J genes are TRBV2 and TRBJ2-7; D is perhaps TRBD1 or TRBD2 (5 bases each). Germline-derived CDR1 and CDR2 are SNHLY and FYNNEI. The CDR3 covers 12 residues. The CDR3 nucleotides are TGTGCCAGCAGTGTTCCCGGGACCGCGGCAAACTTC. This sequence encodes CASSVPGTAANF.

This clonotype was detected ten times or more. The CDR3 reads CAISLAPSGTGELFF. The CDR3 coding sequence is TGTGCCATCAGCCTAGCACCTAGCGGCACCGGGGAGCTGTTTTTT. This chain connects TRBV10-3 to TRBJ2-2; the match to TRBD2 covers 7 bases. J was trimmed by 4 bases and V by 6 bases; bases with no gene match: 8. The CDR3 is made up of 15 amino acids. Germline CDR1 is ENHRY and CDR2 is SYGVKD.

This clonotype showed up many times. The CDR3 coding sequence is TGTGCCAGCAGCCTTTCAAGGGAGCAGTACTTC. It translates to CASSLSREQYF. The V and J genes are TRBV6-2 or TRBV6-3 and TRBJ2-7; D remains ambiguous. Germline lookup yields CDR1 MNHEY and CDR2 SVGEGT. This CDR3 contains 11 residues. Trimming cost V 6 bases and J 7 bases, with 10 bases left between them.

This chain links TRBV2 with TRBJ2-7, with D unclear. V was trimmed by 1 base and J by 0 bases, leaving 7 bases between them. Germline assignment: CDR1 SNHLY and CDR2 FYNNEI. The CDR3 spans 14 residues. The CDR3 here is CASSEVASSYEQYF. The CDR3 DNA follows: TGTGCCAGCAGTGAAGTGGCCAGCTCCTACGAGCAGTACTTC.

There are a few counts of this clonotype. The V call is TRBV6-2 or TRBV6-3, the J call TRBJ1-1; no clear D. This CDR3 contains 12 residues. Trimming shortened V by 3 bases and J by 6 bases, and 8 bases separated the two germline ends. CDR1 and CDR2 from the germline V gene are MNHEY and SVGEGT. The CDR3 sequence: CASSYWGAEAFF. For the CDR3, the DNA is TGTGCCAGCAGTTATTGGGGAGCTGAAGCTTTCTTT.

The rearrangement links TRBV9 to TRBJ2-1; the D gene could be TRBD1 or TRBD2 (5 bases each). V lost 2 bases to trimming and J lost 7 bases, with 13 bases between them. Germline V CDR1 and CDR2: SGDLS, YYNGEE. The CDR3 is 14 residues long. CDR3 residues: CASSVGDSRNEQFF. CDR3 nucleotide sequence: TGTGCCAGCAGCGTGGGGGATTCTCGTAATGAGCAGTTCTTC.

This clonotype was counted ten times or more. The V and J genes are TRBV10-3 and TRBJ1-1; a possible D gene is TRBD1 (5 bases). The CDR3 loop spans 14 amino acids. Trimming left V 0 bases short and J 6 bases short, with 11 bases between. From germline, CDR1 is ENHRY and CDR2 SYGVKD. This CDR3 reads CAISESRTGAEAFF. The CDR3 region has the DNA TGTGCCATCAGTGAGTCTCGTACGGGGGCTGAAGCTTTCTTT.

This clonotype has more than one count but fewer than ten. In nucleotides, the CDR3 is TGTGCCAGCAGCCTAAGACAGGGGAGAACTGGAAACACCATATATTTT. The encoded protein is CASSLRQGRTGNTIYF. The chain links TRBV3-1 to TRBJ1-3; 8 bases align to TRBD1. There are 16 residues in the CDR3. V dropped 4 bases and J dropped 2; count of bases not matched to a gene: 7. Germline assignment: CDR1 LGHDT and CDR2 YNNKEL (reference sequence).

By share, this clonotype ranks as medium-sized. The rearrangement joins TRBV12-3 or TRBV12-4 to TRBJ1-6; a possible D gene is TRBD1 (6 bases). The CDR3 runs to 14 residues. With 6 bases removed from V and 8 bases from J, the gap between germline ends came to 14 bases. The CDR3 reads CASSQQGIDSPLHF. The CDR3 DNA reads TGTGCCAGCAGCCAACAGGGTATTGATTCACCCCTCCACTTT.

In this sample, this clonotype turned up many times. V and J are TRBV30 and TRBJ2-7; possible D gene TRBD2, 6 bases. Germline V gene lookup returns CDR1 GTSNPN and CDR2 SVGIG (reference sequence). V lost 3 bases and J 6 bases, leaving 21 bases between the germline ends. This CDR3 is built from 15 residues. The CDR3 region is CAWSPAGTWVSEQYF. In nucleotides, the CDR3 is TGTGCCTGGAGCCCCGCCGGGACTTGGGTCTCCGAGCAGTACTTC.

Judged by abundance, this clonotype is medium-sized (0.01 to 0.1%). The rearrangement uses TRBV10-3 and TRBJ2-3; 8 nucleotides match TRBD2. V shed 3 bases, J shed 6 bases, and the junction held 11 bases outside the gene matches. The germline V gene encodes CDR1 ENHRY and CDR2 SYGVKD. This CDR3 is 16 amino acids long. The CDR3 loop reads CAISEEGSGRGDTQYF. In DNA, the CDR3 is TGTGCCATCAGTGAAGAAGGCAGCGGGAGAGGCGATACGCAGTATTTT.

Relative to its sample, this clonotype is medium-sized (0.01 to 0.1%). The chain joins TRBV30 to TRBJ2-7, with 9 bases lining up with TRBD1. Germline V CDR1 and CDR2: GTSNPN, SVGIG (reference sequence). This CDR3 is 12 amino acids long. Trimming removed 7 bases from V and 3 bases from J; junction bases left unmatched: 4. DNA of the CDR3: TGTGCCTTGGGACAGGGAGGCTACGAGCAGTACTTC. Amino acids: CALGQGGYEQYF. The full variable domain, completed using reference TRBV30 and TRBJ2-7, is SQTIHQWPATLVQPVGSPLSLECTVEGTSNPNLYWYRQAAGRGLQLLFYSVGIGQISSEVPQNLSASRPQDRQFILSSKKLLLSDSGFYLCALGQGGYEQYFGPGTRLTVT.

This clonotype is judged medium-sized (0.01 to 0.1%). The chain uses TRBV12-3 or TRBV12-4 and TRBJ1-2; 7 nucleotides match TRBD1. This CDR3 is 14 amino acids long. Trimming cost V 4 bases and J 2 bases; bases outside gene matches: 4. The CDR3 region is CASSYWTGNYGYTF. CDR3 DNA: TGTGCCAGCAGTTACTGGACAGGCAACTATGGCTACACCTTC.

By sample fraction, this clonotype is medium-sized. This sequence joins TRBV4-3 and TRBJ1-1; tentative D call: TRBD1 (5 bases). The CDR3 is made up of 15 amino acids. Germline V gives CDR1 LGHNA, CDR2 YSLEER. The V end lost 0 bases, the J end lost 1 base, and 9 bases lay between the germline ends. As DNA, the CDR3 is TGCGCCAGCAGCCAAGACGGGGCAAAGAACACTGAAGCTTTCTTT. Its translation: CASSQDGAKNTEAFF.

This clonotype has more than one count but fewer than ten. The CDR3 reads CASSLPGVAGRVFGTQYF. The CDR3 nucleotides are TGTGCCAGCAGCTTACCGGGAGTTGCGGGAAGAGTCTTTGGTACGCAGTATTTT. V usage is TRBV11-2 and J usage is TRBJ2-3; TRBD2 is a possible D gene (6 bases). Trimming pared 2 bases from V and 8 bases from J, leaving 26 bases between. Germline V lookup: CDR1 SGHAT, CDR2 FQNNGV. There are 18 residues in the CDR3.

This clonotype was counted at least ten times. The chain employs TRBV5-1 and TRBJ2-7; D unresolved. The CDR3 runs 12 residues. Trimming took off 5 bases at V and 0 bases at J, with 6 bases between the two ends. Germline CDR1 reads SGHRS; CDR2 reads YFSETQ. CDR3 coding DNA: TGCGCCAGCAGGCCAAGCTCCTACGAGCAGTACTTC. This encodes CASRPSSYEQYF.

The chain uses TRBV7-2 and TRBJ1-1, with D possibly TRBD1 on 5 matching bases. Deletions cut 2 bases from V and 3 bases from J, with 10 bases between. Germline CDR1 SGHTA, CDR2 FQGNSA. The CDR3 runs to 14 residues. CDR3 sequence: CASSLIGRDTEAFF. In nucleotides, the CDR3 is TGTGCCAGCAGCTTAATCGGCAGGGACACTGAAGCTTTCTTT.

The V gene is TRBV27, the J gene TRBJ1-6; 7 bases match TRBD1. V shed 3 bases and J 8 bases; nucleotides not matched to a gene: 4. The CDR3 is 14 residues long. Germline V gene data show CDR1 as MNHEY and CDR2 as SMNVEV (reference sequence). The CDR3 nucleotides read TGTGCCAGCAGTTTTCAGGGGGGATATTCACCCCTCCACTTT. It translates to CASSFQGGYSPLHF.